These T cell receptor beta chains were read from a single sample in a study of blood T cell repertoires in COVID-19. The assay was immunoSEQ multiplex PCR, and TCRdb's table has in-frame clones only and misses some. This table holds about 240,000 clones, 70% to 85% found once. The sample was peripheral blood. These receptors all come from a woman of 80 years or more with acute or convalescent COVID-19. CDR3s include the opening cysteine and the closing phenylalanine or tryptophan. The D gene is left open where the match is weak. Only some rows state a clone size, as once, few, many or a class for expanded clones.

clone_size j_call d_call v_call cdr3_nt cdr3_aa
- TRBJ1-3 - TRBV15 TGTGCCACCAGCAGAGATCGTTCAGGAGGCTCTGGAAACACCATATATTTT CATSRDRSGGSGNTIYF
- TRBJ1-2 TRBD1 TRBV30 TGTGCCTGGAGTGTTCTAAAATTTTGGACAGGGGGTAGCGGATATGGCTACACCTTC CAWSVLKFWTGGSGYGYTF
- TRBJ2-7 - TRBV7-2 TGTGCCAGCAGCTCTTACACGGGTCGAACCTACGAGCAGTACTTC CASSSYTGRTYEQYF
once TRBJ2-5 - TRBV5-1 TGCGCCAGCAGAGGGACAACCCGTCAAGAGACCCAGTACTTC CASRGTTRQETQYF
- TRBJ2-7 TRBD1 TRBV25-1 TGTGCCAGCAGTGATCCAGGGACAGGGGTTTACGAGCAGTACTTC CASSDPGTGVYEQYF
- TRBJ2-1 TRBD2 TRBV9 TGTGCCAGCAGCGCCACTAGCGGGGCCTACAGGGAGCAGTTCTTC CASSATSGAYREQFF
few TRBJ1-6 - TRBV3-1/TRBV3-2 TGTGCCAGCAGCCAAGATCTATACTATAATTCACCCCTCCACTTT CASSQDLYYNSPLHF
- TRBJ1-5 - TRBV28 TGTGCCAGCAGTGGACAGACTAGCAATCAGCCCCAGCATTTT CASSGQTSNQPQHF
- TRBJ2-5 - TRBV29-1 TGCAGCGCCGGCGGAGGAGGGGAGACCCAGTACTTC CSAGGGGETQYF
- TRBJ2-5 - TRBV29-1 TGCAGCGTTGAGTGGGCGTACCAAGAGACCCAGTACTTC CSVEWAYQETQYF
- TRBJ2-7 - TRBV6-5 TGTGCCAGCAGCTTACTCCTGTACGAGCAGTACTTC CASSLLLYEQYF
- TRBJ2-1 - TRBV4-1 TGCGCCAGCAGCCAAGATGGGGCAGGATTCAATGAGCAGTTCTTC CASSQDGAGFNEQFF
- TRBJ1-3 - TRBV12-3/TRBV12-4 TGTGCCAGCAGTCGGGGGTCTGGAAACACCATATATTTT CASSRGSGNTIYF
- TRBJ1-6 - TRBV3-1/TRBV3-2 TGTGCCAGCAGCCAAGAGGCACAGCTTTATAATTCACCCCTCCACTTT CASSQEAQLYNSPLHF
- TRBJ2-3 - TRBV10-3 TGTGCCATCAGTGGGGTGCCTCTAGAACAAAGCACAGATACGCAGTATTTT CAISGVPLEQSTDTQYF
- TRBJ2-7 - TRBV5-1 TGCGCCAGCAGCACTTCCGGGACAACCTACGAGCAGTACTTC CASSTSGTTYEQYF
- TRBJ2-2 TRBD1 TRBV9 TGTGCCAGCAGCTCGCGGACAGGGAAGGGGGAGCTGTTTTTT CASSSRTGKGELFF
- TRBJ1-6 TRBD1 TRBV18 TGTGCCAGCTCACCTACGCAGGGGGCTGCTAATTCACCCCTCCACTTT CASSPTQGAANSPLHF
- TRBJ1-4 - TRBV7-9 TGTGCCAGCAGCTTAGGGGAGGGAGGGACTAATGAAAAACTGTTTTTT CASSLGEGGTNEKLFF
- TRBJ2-7 - TRBV24-1 TGTGCCACCAGTGGGGGGGTGGGCCACGAGCAGTACTTC CATSGGVGHEQYF
- TRBJ1-4 - TRBV6-5 TGTGCCAGCAGTTACGGACAGAGTAATGAAAAACTGTTTTTT CASSYGQSNEKLFF
few TRBJ1-5 - TRBV7-9 TGTGCCAGCAGCTTAGGAGGGGCAGGGGCCCAGCATTTT CASSLGGAGAQHF
once TRBJ2-5 TRBD2 TRBV2 TGTGCCAGCGCCCGCGGGGGGCAAGAGACCCAGTACTTC CASARGGQETQYF
once TRBJ2-2 - TRBV19 TGTGCCAGTGCCCCAGGGGAGAGTCCCGGGGAGCTGTTTTTT CASAPGESPGELFF